The sequence of this T cell receptor (beta chain) was determined in a study of blood T cell repertoires in COVID-19. Study as a whole: Sites across the United States, Italy and Spain contributed samples from acute and convalescent COVID-19.

This clone has a single count. The junction does not match germline at one end; this may be a read error. Per the germline V gene, CDR1 is SSHAT and CDR2 is FNYEAQ (reference sequence). The CDR3 totals 15 residues. Under the authors' procedure: Quantification of nucleated cells was approximated via reference gene primer amplification. Profiling relied on immunoSEQ multiplex PCR, and the TCRdb table lists in-frame clones only, not all of them. That table gives V, J and clone size, and the DNA gave D and trimming. The sample shows around 300,000 clones, around 90% of them seen only once. Participants had their cohort set by participant-reported clinical history. What the recovered Cohort 3 donors had was two negative PCRs, clearance, or symptom resolution.

The sequence was collected from a woman in her 30s who had recovered from COVID-19. The sequenced material came from PBMCs or T cells enriched from blood (not recorded which). V usage is TRBV7-7 and J usage is TRBJ2-1, with D hard to call. For the CDR3, the DNA is TGTGCTAGCAGCTTAGACCTCTTAGCCTACAATGAGCAGTTCTTC. Protein: CASSLDLLAYNEQFF.